A single sample gave rise to the 31 T cell receptor beta chains below, sequenced in a study of beta chain features in type 1 diabetes. General observations from the study: The study found moderately but significantly shorter TCRB CDR3s in all four CD4+ subsets of Type 1 diabetes patients.

The whole isolated RNA underwent reverse transcription, so sequencing captured expressed TCRB transcripts. Clones were read by immunoSEQ multiplex PCR, and TCRdb kept only the in-frame ones, dropping some. The sample has about 260,000 clones, 20% to 25% seen once. Their antigens are not known. The material sequenced was naive CD4+ T cells from blood. The receptors stem from a woman in her thirties with type 1 diabetes.

The V gene is TRBV19, the J gene TRBJ2-1; possible D gene TRBD2, 5 bases. CDR1 is LNHDA, CDR2 SQIVND, per germline (reference sequence). The CDR3 runs to 14 residues. The V gene lost 6 bases and the J gene lost 6 bases, with 15 bases spanning the gap. The chain's CDR3 is CASSYSTGFNEQFF. The CDR3 DNA is TGTGCCAGTAGCTACTCTACGGGGTTCAATGAGCAGTTCTTC.

The rearrangement uses TRBV5-1 and TRBJ2-1; weak D call: TRBD2 (5 bases). Germline assignment: CDR1 SGHRS and CDR2 YFSETQ. The CDR3 extends over 13 amino acids. The V gene lost 5 bases and the J gene lost 8 bases, with 14 bases spanning the gap. The CDR3 nucleotides read TGCGCCAGCAGTTCCCCTAGCATAGATGAGCAGTTCTTC. Translated: CASSSPSIDEQFF.

The chain combines TRBV28 with TRBJ2-1, with D perhaps matching TRBD2 (7 bases). Germline lookup yields CDR1 MDHEN and CDR2 SYDVKM. Trimming shortened V by 5 bases and J by 5 bases, and 19 bases separated the two germline ends. This CDR3 contains 16 residues. The CDR3 bases are TGTGCCAGCAGTCCCTTTTCCGGGGGGCGGCACAATGAGCAGTTCTTC. Translation: CASSPFSGGRHNEQFF.

This clone has a handful of counts. V is TRBV5-4 and J is TRBJ2-6; 7 nucleotides match TRBD1. Trimming took 8 bases from V and 0 from J; bases not matched to a gene: 8. Germline CDR1 and CDR2: SGHNT and YYREEE (reference sequence). The CDR3 length is 16 residues. In DNA form, the CDR3 reads TGTGCCAGACAGGGACAGAAAAACTCTGGGGCCAACGTCCTGACTTTC. It translates to CARQGQKNSGANVLTF.

The rearrangement links TRBV9 to TRBJ1-2; D is perhaps TRBD1 (5 bases). CDR3 length equals 14 residues. V lost 5 bases, J lost 2 bases, and 13 bases lay in between. Germline CDR1 SGDLS, CDR2 YYNGEE. The CDR3 region has the DNA TGTGCCAGCAGTGGGAAGCAGGGAAACTATGGCTACACCTTC. It encodes CASSGKQGNYGYTF. The full variable domain, completed using reference TRBV9 and TRBJ1-2, is DSGVTQTPKHLITATGQRVTLRCSPRSGDLSVYWYQQSLDQGLQFLIQYYNGEERAKGNILERFSAQQFPDLHSELNLSSLELGDSALYFCASSGKQGNYGYTFGSGTRLTVV.

This clone was picked up a small number of times. V gene TRBV27 combines with J gene TRBJ2-7, with TRBD1 as a possible D gene (5 bases). This CDR3 region has 14 residues. The germline V and J ends were trimmed by 2 bases and 6 bases, with 14 bases remaining between them. The germline gives CDR1 MNHEY, CDR2 SMNVEV (reference sequence). DNA of the CDR3: TGTGCCAGCAGTTTAGGGCAGGGTTGGGGCGAGCAGTACTTC. It specifies CASSLGQGWGEQYF.

The chain employs TRBV23-1 and TRBJ2-7, with a tentative D call TRBD2 (5 bases). TRBV23-1 carries the ORF label, with uncertain function. The CDR3 totals 16 residues. The V gene lost 1 base and the J gene lost 0 bases, with 13 bases spanning the gap. The CDR3 DNA reads as TGCGCCAGCAGTCAATGGCCCGGGATCCGCTCCTACGAGCAGTACTTC. Encoded protein: CASSQWPGIRSYEQYF.

V usage is TRBV10-3 and J usage is TRBJ1-2; TRBD1 agrees at 8 bases. Germline V lookup: CDR1 ENHRY, CDR2 SYGVKD. V shed 4 bases, J shed 4 bases, and the junction held 2 bases outside the gene matches. The CDR3 length is 13 residues. Here the CDR3 reads CAISGDRLYGYTF. The CDR3, as DNA: TGTGCCATCAGTGGGGACAGGCTCTATGGCTACACCTTC.

This chain links TRBV30 with TRBJ1-1; TRBD1 agrees at 7 bases. CDR3 length: 12 residues. Germline V lookup: CDR1 GTSNPN, CDR2 SVGIG (reference sequence). The junction had 1 base not matched to a gene; V was cut back by 3 bases and J by 3 bases. The CDR3 DNA is TGTGCCTGGAGGGGACAGTACACTGAAGCTTTCTTT. Translation gives CAWRGQYTEAFF.

This clone has a handful of counts. The chain is built from TRBV5-1 and TRBJ2-1; 8 bases match TRBD2. The V segment lost 4 bases and the J segment 6 bases; nucleotides outside the gene matches: 12. The germline gives CDR1 SGHRS, CDR2 YFSETQ. CDR3 length equals 16 residues. CDR3: CASSLAPGLEGNEQFF. The CDR3 coding sequence is TGCGCCAGCAGCCTGGCTCCGGGACTAGAAGGCAATGAGCAGTTCTTC.

The rearrangement uses TRBV18 and TRBJ1-5; D call uncertain. Germline V CDR1 and CDR2: KGHSH, LQKENI. The CDR3 is 17 residues long. V gave up 1 base and J gave up 2 bases, with 15 bases separating them. The CDR3 protein is CASSPRTAHSGNQPQHF. The CDR3 DNA is TGTGCCAGCTCACCACGAACTGCCCATTCGGGCAATCAGCCCCAGCATTTT. The complete variable domain, with remaining parts taken from reference TRBV18 and TRBJ1-5, reads NAGVMQNPRHLVRRRGQEARLRCSPMKGHSHVYWYRQLPEEGLKFMVYLQKENIIDESGMPKERFSAEFPKEGPSILRIQQVVRGDSAAYFCASSPRTAHSGNQPQHFGDGTRLSIL.

This clone appeared a few times. This chain links TRBV23-1 with TRBJ1-3, with unresolved D. TRBV23-1 is designated an ORF whose function remains uncertain. CDR3 length: 10 amino acids. The V end was cut by 4 bases, the J end by 10 bases, with 5 bases between. As DNA, the CDR3 is TGCGCCAGCAGTCTTCAAACCATATATTTT. Translation: CASSLQTIYF.

A few counts support this clone. Sequence at one end of the junction differs from germline and may be a read error. J is TRBJ1-2 and V is TRBV30; TRBD1 agrees at 9 bases. CDR3 length equals 11 residues. Germline-derived CDR1 and CDR2 are GTSNPN and SVGIG (reference sequence). The CDR3 DNA reads as TGTGCCTGGAGTGTGGTAGACAGGGGGATCTTC. Translated: CAWSVVDRGIF.

The rearrangement links TRBV7-9 to TRBJ2-1, with 10 bases matching TRBD1. With 3 bases clipped from V and 8 bases from J, the junction kept 7 bases outside the gene matches. Per germline, CDR1 SEHNR and CDR2 FQNEAQ (reference sequence). This CDR3 is 15 amino acids long. In nucleotides, the CDR3 is TGTGCCAGCAGCTTGGAGACAGGGGGCTCCCATGAGCAGTTCTTC. As protein: CASSLETGGSHEQFF.

This clone has just a few counts. The V and J genes are TRBV7-9 and TRBJ2-1; 10 bases agree with TRBD2. The V segment lost 6 bases and the J segment 4 bases; nucleotides outside the gene matches: 3. Germline CDR1 and CDR2: SEHNR and FQNEAQ (reference sequence). The CDR3 is 14 residues long. For the CDR3, the DNA is TGTGCCAGCAGTAGACTAGCGGGTTACAATGAGCAGTTCTTC. It yields the protein CASSRLAGYNEQFF.

V and J are TRBV5-1 and TRBJ2-7; 14 bases align to TRBD2. V gave up 4 bases and J gave up 3 bases; unmatched junction bases: 3. The CDR3 consists of 15 residues. The germline V gene encodes CDR1 SGHRS and CDR2 YFSETQ. CDR3 residues: CASSGGLAGGYEQYF. CDR3 sequence (DNA): TGCGCCAGCAGCGGAGGACTAGCGGGAGGCTACGAGCAGTACTTC. Drawing the rest from reference TRBV5-1 and TRBJ2-7, the complete variable domain is KAGVTQTPRYLIKTRGQQVTLSCSPISGHRSVSWYQQTPGQGLQFLFEYFSETQRNKGNFPGRFSGRQFSNSRSEMNVSTLELGDSALYLCASSGGLAGGYEQYFGPGTRLTVT.

This clone was picked up a small number of times. The chain has TRBV11-1 and TRBJ2-2; D is perhaps TRBD2 (6 bases). V lost 5 bases and J 0 bases, leaving 13 bases between the germline ends. CDR1 and CDR2 (germline): SGHAT, FQDESV (reference sequence). The CDR3 totals 16 residues. The CDR3 DNA sequence: TGTGCCAGCAGCCGGGAGAGCTTAACGAACACCGGGGAGCTGTTTTTT. Its translation: CASSRESLTNTGELFF.

The chain carries TRBV7-9 and TRBJ2-5; 9 bases match TRBD2. Germline V gives CDR1 SEHNR, CDR2 FQNEAQ (reference sequence). The CDR3 has 16 amino acids. The ends lost 5 bases at V and 9 bases at J; junction bases unmatched: 16. The DNA of the CDR3 is TGTGCCAGCAGCCCCCCACTAATAGCGGGAGTAGTCGCCCAGTACTTC. Its protein is CASSPPLIAGVVAQYF.

The V call is TRBV28, the J call TRBJ2-7, with 8 bases aligning to TRBD2. The V and J ends lost 9 bases and 5 bases, in that order; junction bases with no gene match: 21. The germline V gene encodes CDR1 MDHEN and CDR2 SYDVKM. CDR3 length: 17 residues. The CDR3 coding sequence is TGTGCCAGAGATCTGCCCGTTCGACCGGGAGGGCCCCACGAGCAGTACTTC. Its translation: CARDLPVRPGGPHEQYF.

This clone was counted only a few times. The chain employs TRBV28 and TRBJ2-1; D is possibly TRBD1 (6 bases). Germline V CDR1 and CDR2: MDHEN, SYDVKM. The CDR3 loop spans 14 amino acids. With 3 bases removed from V and 6 bases from J, the gap between germline ends came to 12 bases. The CDR3: CASSFQGGFNEQFF. CDR3 DNA: TGTGCCAGCAGTTTCCAAGGGGGATTCAATGAGCAGTTCTTC.

The chain is built from TRBV7-9 and TRBJ1-5; D unresolved. In germline, CDR1 is SEHNR, CDR2 FQNEAQ (reference sequence). Trimming took 11 bases from V and 3 from J, leaving 14 bases between them. CDR3 length: 13 amino acids. The DNA of the CDR3 is TGTGCCTCCGGGGATGATAACAATCAGCCCCAGCATTTT. This codes for CASGDDNNQPQHF.

V gene TRBV7-9 combines with J gene TRBJ2-7, with D unresolved. CDR1 SEHNR and CDR2 FQNEAQ come from the germline V gene (reference sequence). The V gene lost 2 bases and the J gene lost 6 bases, with 11 bases spanning the gap. The CDR3 sequence is 13 residues long. CDR3 coding DNA: TGTGCCAGCAGCTTAAGTCCTAGATCCGAGCAGTACTTC. Translation gives CASSLSPRSEQYF.

This clone has more than one count but fewer than ten. This chain connects TRBV18 to TRBJ1-1; D ambiguous. The germline V gene encodes CDR1 KGHSH and CDR2 LQKENI. This CDR3 region has 14 residues. With 3 bases removed from V and 1 base from J, the gap between germline ends came to 9 bases. The CDR3 DNA reads TGTGCCAGCTCACCGAATGGCGGGAACACTGAAGCTTTCTTT. It yields the protein CASSPNGGNTEAFF.

V and J are TRBV5-1 and TRBJ2-6; D remains unclear. This CDR3 has 15 residues. Trimming took 2 bases from V and 0 from J, leaving 6 bases between them. CDR1 is SGHRS and CDR2 is YFSETQ in the germline V gene. In DNA form, the CDR3 reads TGCGCCAGCAGCTTCTTCAGCTCTGGGGCCAACGTCCTGACTTTC. Translating gives CASSFFSSGANVLTF.

The J gene is TRBJ2-1, the V gene TRBV6-6; D uncertain. The CDR3 is 13 residues long. V lost 7 bases to trimming and J lost 1 base, with 8 bases between them. CDR1 is MNHNY, CDR2 SVGAGI, per germline (reference sequence). The CDR3 is CASIPPSYNEQFF. DNA of the CDR3: TGTGCCAGCATCCCTCCGTCCTACAATGAGCAGTTCTTC.

The chain couples TRBV29-1 to TRBJ2-3; D is possibly TRBD1 (5 bases). CDR1 is SQVTM, CDR2 ANQGSEA, per germline. This CDR3 comprises 14 residues. Trimming cost V 7 bases and J 0 bases, with 14 bases left between them. In DNA, the CDR3 is TGCAGCGCCTACAGGTACACTAGCACAGATACGCAGTATTTT. Translated: CSAYRYTSTDTQYF.

This clone has only a few counts. In DNA, the CDR3 is TGTGCCAGCAGCGCTCAGGGTGCTGGCTACACCTTC. Its protein is CASSAQGAGYTF. This chain connects TRBV9 to TRBJ1-2; D perhaps matches TRBD1 (5 bases). From germline, CDR1 is SGDLS and CDR2 YYNGEE. This CDR3 comprises 12 residues. V lost 3 bases and J 7 bases, leaving 10 bases between the germline ends.

The rearrangement uses TRBV15 and TRBJ2-3, with TRBD1 matching over 7 bases. This CDR3 is 16 amino acids long. V lost 0 bases, J lost 5 bases, and 8 bases stayed unmatched. CDR1 and CDR2 from the germline V gene are LNHNV and YYDKDF (reference sequence). CDR3: CATSRDRAGGRDTQYF. CDR3 nucleotide sequence: TGTGCCACCAGCAGAGATCGGGCAGGGGGTCGAGATACGCAGTATTTT. The full variable domain, with the rest looked up from reference TRBV15 and TRBJ2-3, is DAMVIQNPRYQVTQFGKPVTLSCSQTLNHNVMYWYQQKSSQAPKLLFHYYDKDFNNEADTPDNFQSRRPNTSFCFLDIRSPGLGDTAMYLCATSRDRAGGRDTQYFGPGTRLTVL.

This clone was seen more than once but under ten times. This chain links TRBV6-5 with TRBJ1-1, with TRBD1 matching 7 bases. Germline values: CDR1 MNHEY, CDR2 SVGAGI. This CDR3 has 15 amino acids. Trimming cost V 6 bases and J 0 bases; bases outside gene matches: 7. CDR3 residues: CASSPGQDLNTEAFF. In nucleotides, the CDR3 is TGTGCCAGCAGCCCAGGACAGGACTTGAACACTGAAGCTTTCTTT.

This clone was seen a few times. CDR3 protein: CASRGLLSGLRNEQFF. The CDR3 DNA follows: TGTGCCAGCAGAGGGCTACTAAGCGGGCTTCGCAATGAGCAGTTCTTC. The J gene is TRBJ2-1, the V gene TRBV27; perhaps TRBD2 as D (6 bases). CDR1 is MNHEY and CDR2 is SMNVEV in the germline V gene (reference sequence). Trimming shortened V by 6 bases and J by 6 bases, and 21 bases separated the two germline ends. There are 16 residues in the CDR3.

This clone has only a few counts. The chain joins TRBV27 to TRBJ2-1; D is unclear. Trimming stripped 5 bases from V and 10 bases from J, with 9 bases between. This CDR3 comprises 11 residues. CDR1 and CDR2 from the germline V gene are MNHEY and SMNVEV (reference sequence). The CDR3 loop is CASSPKEEQFF. The CDR3, as DNA: TGTGCCAGCAGTCCCAAAGAGGAGCAGTTCTTC.